The 2 T cell receptor beta chains in this list originate from one sample, sequenced in a study of blood T cell repertoires in COVID-19. The protocol was immunoSEQ multiplex PCR, while the TCRdb copy is restricted to in-frame clones and leaves out a portion. The repertoire holds 150,000 to 200,000 clones, approximately 80% seen once, with 4% to 6.5% in the top ten. Source material: PBMCs or T cells enriched from blood (not recorded which). All receptors derive from a woman aged 55-69 years with acute COVID-19.

This clone was seen a handful of times. V gene TRBV14 combines with J gene TRBJ1-6, with D unclear. Per the germline V gene, CDR1 is SGHDN and CDR2 is FVKESK. The CDR3 spans 14 residues. Trimming shortened V by 1 base and J by 10 bases, and 11 bases separated the two germline ends. Written as DNA, the CDR3 is TGTGCCAGCAGCCAAGGGAGGGTGGGATCACCCCTCCACTTT. Translated: CASSQGRVGSPLHF.

The chain carries TRBV4-3 and TRBJ2-2; maybe TRBD2 (6 bases). V lost 1 base and J 6 bases, leaving 15 bases between the germline ends. CDR1 is LGHNA, CDR2 YSLEER, per germline. This CDR3 comprises 16 residues. CDR3 bases: TGCGCCAGCAGCCAAGTCCCGGGACGGGGGTCCGGGGAGCTGTTTTTT. This encodes CASSQVPGRGSGELFF.